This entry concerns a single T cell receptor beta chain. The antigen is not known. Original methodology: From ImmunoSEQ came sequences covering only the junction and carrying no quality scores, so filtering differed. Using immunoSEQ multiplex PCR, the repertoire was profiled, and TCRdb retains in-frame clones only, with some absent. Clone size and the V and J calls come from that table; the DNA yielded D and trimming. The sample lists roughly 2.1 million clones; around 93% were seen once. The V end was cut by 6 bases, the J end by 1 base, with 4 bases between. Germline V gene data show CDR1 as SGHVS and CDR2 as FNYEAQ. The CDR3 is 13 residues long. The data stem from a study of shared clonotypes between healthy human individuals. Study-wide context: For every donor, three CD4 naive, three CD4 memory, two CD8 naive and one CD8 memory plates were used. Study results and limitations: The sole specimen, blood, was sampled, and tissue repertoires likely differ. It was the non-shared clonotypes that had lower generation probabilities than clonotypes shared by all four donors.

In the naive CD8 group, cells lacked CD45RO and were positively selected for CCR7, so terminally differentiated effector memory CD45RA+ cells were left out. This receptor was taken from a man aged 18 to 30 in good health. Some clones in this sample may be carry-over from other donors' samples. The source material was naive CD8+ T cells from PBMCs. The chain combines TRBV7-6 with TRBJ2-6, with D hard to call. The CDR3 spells CASRGSGANVLTF. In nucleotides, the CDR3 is TGTGCCAGCAGAGGTTCTGGGGCCAACGTCCTGACTTTC.